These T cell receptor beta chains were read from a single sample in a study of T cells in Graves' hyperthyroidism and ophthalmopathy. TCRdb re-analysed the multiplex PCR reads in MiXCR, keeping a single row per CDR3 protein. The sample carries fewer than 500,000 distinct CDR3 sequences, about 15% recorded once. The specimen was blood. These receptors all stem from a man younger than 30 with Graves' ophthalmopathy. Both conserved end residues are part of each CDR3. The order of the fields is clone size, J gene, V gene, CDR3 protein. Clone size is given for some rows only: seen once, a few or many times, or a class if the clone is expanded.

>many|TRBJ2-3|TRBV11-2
CASSIQGTQYF
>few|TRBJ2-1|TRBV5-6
CASSQGLAGDSGEQFF
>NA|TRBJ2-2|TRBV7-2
CASSLGLASGELFF
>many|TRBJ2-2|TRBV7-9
CASFGFGELFF
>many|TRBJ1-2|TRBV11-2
CASSHTGTPDLGYTF
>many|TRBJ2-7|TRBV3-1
CASSPLTGTVYEQYF
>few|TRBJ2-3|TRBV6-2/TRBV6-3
CASSKQGLADTQYF
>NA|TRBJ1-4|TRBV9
CASSAQGRFNEKLFF
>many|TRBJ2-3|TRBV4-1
CASSQPDRGRTDTQYF
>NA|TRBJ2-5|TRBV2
CASSGLAGDGETQYF
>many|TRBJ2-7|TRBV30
CAWSLAGNYEQYF
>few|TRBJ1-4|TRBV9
CASSVDPGGASEKLFF
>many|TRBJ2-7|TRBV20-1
CSARDVDYEQYF
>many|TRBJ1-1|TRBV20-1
CSASGIGPGVKSFF
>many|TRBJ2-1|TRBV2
CASIDRPDNEQFF
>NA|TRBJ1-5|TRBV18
CASSPGQGALSQPQHF
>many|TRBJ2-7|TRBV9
CASSVAVGASYEQYF
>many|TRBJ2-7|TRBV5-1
CASSFSPGVSYEQYF
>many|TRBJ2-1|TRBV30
CAWRGLAGGFSYNEQFF
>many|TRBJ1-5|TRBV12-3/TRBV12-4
CASSSRVGGNQPQHF
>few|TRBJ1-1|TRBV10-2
CASSEGGQGAGTEAFF
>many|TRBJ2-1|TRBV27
CASSPPPAGYNEQFF